This TCR beta chain was profiled in a study of blood T cell repertoires in COVID-19 (dated by TCRdb to 2018 to 2021). Study-level background: Collaborator samples came from the United States, Italy and Spain and covered acute and convalescent phases of COVID-19. The material from the prospective study consisted of cDNA or gDNA derived from T cells, B-cell-depleted T cells, or PBMCs. Where available, HLA class I and class II types were obtained from metadata supplied by the sample provider rather than from assay-based typing. A de-identified subject ID, COVID-19 status, age in years and sex were almost always included in the sample metadata. The samples were drawn from the first 160 participants of the ongoing ImmuneRACE study and from 1,254 subjects provided by 6 global collaborators. The repertoires were released in a freely available public database intended as a resource for research on the immune response to SARS-CoV-2. The dataset comprised deeply sampled blood TCRbeta repertoires from subjects exposed to, actively infected with, or recovered from COVID-19. The full study reports these points: The amount of clinical and demographic metadata varied by source and participant and was provided uncurated.

The immunoSEQ Assay, a bias-controlled multiplex PCR, was used to amplify TCRbeta CDR3 regions from genomic DNA. For the original study's pipeline: The number of nucleated cells in each sample was estimated from the amplification of reference gene primers within the assay. To quantify the absolute abundance of each unique TCRbeta CDR3 rearrangement, sequence reads were collapsed and filtered. For each sample, productive Simpson clonality was calculated as the square root of Simpson's diversity index across productive rearrangements. The table was pulled from immuneACCESS by TCRdb, which kept in-frame rearrangements only. Such tables lose some clones; where checked, under half of the loss comes from unresolved V genes, and the rest has no known cause. The V and J calls and the clone size are those of that table, but D and trimming were determined from the DNA. Within this sample are about 160,000 clones, with around 84% of them counted one time only. The top ten hold approximately 1% of the sample.

The CDR3 starts with the cysteine, ends with the phenylalanine, and has 17 residues. Only the CDR3 part of the read is kept: 51 bases, read in frame from the first base. CDR1 and CDR2 (KGHSH, LQKENI) derive from the germline V gene. The junction shows trimming of 5 bases on V and 10 bases on J, and the gene matches do not reach 20 bases of it. Whole blood was collected in K2EDTA tubes by collaborating institutions according to the institutions' own protocols. For TCRbeta analysis, collaborators shipped samples as frozen whole blood, isolated PBMCs, or DNA extracted from either of those sample types. As for this clone: Its antigen target is currently unknown. Within one base of it there is no much larger clone, and no base qualities were kept.

The clonotype originates from a man aged 35-49 years with acute or convalescent COVID-19. This chain joins TRBV18 to TRBJ1-1, and 9 bases in between align with TRBD1. The sequencing input was peripheral blood. The CDR3 is CASSINRGQSSTLGAFF. The bases read TGTGCCAGCTCAATAAACAGGGGGCAATCGAGTACCCTGGGAGCTTTCTTT.